Listed here are 19 T cell receptor beta chains from one sample, sequenced in a study of T cell clonality in common variable immunodeficiency. Profiled with immunoSEQ multiplex PCR; TCRdb holds only in-frame clones, not every one. The sample contains approximately 81,000 clones, none occurring once; approximately 0.8% lies in the top ten. Specimen: peripheral blood mononuclear cells. Source of these receptors: a person aged 18-70 years in good health.

This clone was seen at least ten times. The CDR3 extends 3 residues past the end of the read, so its final part is completed from the germline J gene. The J gene is TRBJ2-7, the V gene TRBV14; 12 nucleotides match TRBD2. Losses at the gene ends were 3 bases for V and 4 bases for J; bases not matched to a gene: 10. The length of the CDR3 is 17 residues. Looked up from germline, CDR1 is SGHDN and CDR2 is FVKESK. The CDR3 here is CASSHRTSGIKVYEQYF. CDR3 DNA, as far as it was read: TGTGCCAGCAGCCATCGGACTAGCGGGATTAAGGTGTACGAG.

This clone was recorded many times. The read ends 3 residues before the CDR3 terminus; that terminus is restored from the germline J gene. This chain connects TRBV20-1 to TRBJ2-7; D not resolved. Trimming pared 5 bases from V and 0 bases from J, leaving 17 bases between. Germline CDR1 DFQATT, CDR2 SNEGSKA (reference sequence). CDR3 size: 15 residues. The CDR3 reads CSAPSPGGSSYEQYF. The DNA read from the CDR3 is TGCAGTGCTCCCTCCCCTGGCGGTAGCTCCTACGAG.

This clone came up many times. The read terminates 3 residues ahead of where the CDR3 ends, so the germline J gene completes it. This chain links TRBV5-4 with TRBJ2-1; tentative D call: TRBD1 (5 bases). Germline lookup yields CDR1 SGHNT and CDR2 YYREEE (reference sequence). V lost 3 bases and J 0 bases, leaving 13 bases between the germline ends. CDR3 length: 16 amino acids. The CDR3 region is CASSSLKGDSYNEQFF. The part of the CDR3 DNA that was read is TGTGCCAGCAGCTCATTAAAAGGGGACTCCTACAATGAG.

This clone has a count of ten or more. The CDR3 end is not reached by the read, which stops 3 residues before it; the germline J gene fills it in. The V gene is TRBV30, the J gene TRBJ1-1, with D unclear. Germline CDR1 is GTSNPN and CDR2 is SVGIG (reference sequence). This CDR3 is 11 amino acids long. V was clipped by 6 bases and J by 6 bases, with 11 bases between them. The CDR3 bases that were read are TGTGCCTGTTTGGCTGATTCTGAA. Encoded protein: CACLADSE. The whole CDR3 protein is CACLADSEAFF.

This clone was recorded many times. The read comes to an end 3 residues before the CDR3 does, leaving the germline J gene to fill in the end. The chain recombines TRBV5-6 with TRBJ1-1, with 8 bases aligning to TRBD1. Trimming took 5 bases from V and 7 from J; bases not matched to a gene: 10. Germline-derived CDR1 and CDR2 are SGHDT and YYEEEE. CDR3 length: 14 residues. The CDR3 DNA, read in part, is TGTGCCAGCAGACTCCAGACAGGGGTCTTTGAA. Translating it yields CASRLQTGVFE. The whole CDR3 sequence is CASRLQTGVFEAFF. Using reference TRBV5-6 and TRBJ1-1 for the parts outside the CDR3, the full variable domain is DAGVTQSPTHLIKTRGQQVTLRCSPKSGHDTVSWYQQALGQGPQFIFQYYEEEERQRGNFPDRFSGHQFPNYSSELNVNALLLGDSALYLCASRLQTGVFEAFFGQGTRLTVV.

This clone was found many times. The read finishes 3 residues shy of the CDR3 end, and the germline J gene is used to complete it. The chain is built from TRBV5-1 and TRBJ2-7; 8 nucleotides agree with TRBD1. CDR3 length equals 14 residues. Germline CDR1 reads SGHRS; CDR2 reads YFSETQ. V lost 0 bases to trimming and J lost 4 bases; unmatched junction nucleotides: 3. CDR3 bases read: TGCGCCAGCAGCTTGGGACAGGGGTGGTACGAG. Its protein product is CASSLGQGWYE. From start to end, the CDR3 is CASSLGQGWYEQYF.

This clone was recorded many times. The read comes to an end 3 residues before the CDR3 does, leaving the germline J gene to fill in the end. The chain recombines TRBV5-1 with TRBJ1-3, with 11 nucleotides matching TRBD1. Germline CDR1 is SGHRS and CDR2 is YFSETQ. The length of the CDR3 is 15 residues. With V trimmed by 3 bases and J by 4 bases, 3 bases remained unmatched. The CDR3 protein is CASSSGQGEGNTIYF. The DNA read from the CDR3 is TGCGCCAGCAGCTCGGGACAGGGGGAAGGAAACACC.

This clone has a count of ten or more. The CDR3 goes on 3 residues after the read ends, and that part is filled in from the germline J gene. The chain is built from TRBV7-9 and TRBJ2-4, with TRBD1 matching 7 bases. The CDR3 consists of 15 residues. CDR1 SEHNR and CDR2 FQNEAQ come from the germline V gene (reference sequence). Trimming removed 5 bases from V and 7 bases from J; junction bases left unmatched: 11. The covered CDR3 bases are TGTGCCAGCAGCACAACCCAGGGGGTGGCGAACATT. Protein product: CASSTTQGVANI. The full CDR3 protein is CASSTTQGVANIQYF.

Ten or more counts support this clone. The read is 3 residues too short to cover the CDR3 end, so that end is filled in from the germline J gene. The V call is TRBV13, the J call TRBJ2-7; 7 bases map to TRBD1. The V gene end was trimmed by 3 bases and the J gene end by 4 bases; junction bases not matched to a gene: 9. The CDR3 has 15 amino acids. The V gene's germline CDR1 is PRHDT and CDR2 FYEKMQ (reference sequence). Partial CDR3 DNA: TGTGCCAGCAGCTTGGAAAACAGGGGTTCGTACGAG. Protein product: CASSLENRGSYE. The entire CDR3 protein reads CASSLENRGSYEQYF.

This clone was seen at least ten times. Read data end 3 residues before the CDR3 end; the end is taken from the germline J gene. V usage is TRBV4-1 and J usage is TRBJ2-7; D gene unclear. Germline V gene sequence: CDR1 MGHRA, CDR2 YSYEKL. CDR3 length: 16 amino acids. Trimming stripped 0 bases from V and 0 bases from J, with 12 bases between. This CDR3 reads CASSQDKRTSSYEQYF. The CDR3 bases that were read are TGCGCCAGCAGCCAAGATAAGCGTACGAGCTCCTACGAG.

This clone was seen at least ten times. The read terminates 3 residues before the CDR3 end, so the remaining end is supplied by the germline J gene. The gene calls are TRBV5-4 and TRBJ2-5; D remains unclear. The CDR3 has 12 residues. Germline V gene sequence: CDR1 SGHNT, CDR2 YYREEE (reference sequence). The V gene lost 3 bases and the J gene lost 6 bases, with 9 bases spanning the gap. The CDR3 bases that were read are TGTGCCAGCAGCTGGCCCCTCCAGACC. Translated: CASSWPLQT. The whole CDR3 protein reads CASSWPLQTQYF.

This clone appeared many times. With the read ending 3 residues before the CDR3 end, the germline J gene is used to fill in that end. V is TRBV2 and J is TRBJ2-2; a weak D match, TRBD2 (6 bases). V lost 7 bases and J lost 4, with 10 bases in between. The CDR3 length is 13 residues. Germline CDR1 and CDR2: SNHLY and FYNNEI. CDR3 DNA (partial): TGTGCCAGCACTTGGGACTCCACCGGGGAG. This codes for CASTWDSTGE. The entire CDR3 protein reads CASTWDSTGELFF.

There are many counts of this clone. The read ends 3 residues shy of where the CDR3 ends; the end is completed using the germline J gene. The rearrangement uses TRBV19 and TRBJ1-2; D is uncertain. Looked up from germline, CDR1 is LNHDA and CDR2 is SQIVND (reference sequence). There are 15 residues in the CDR3. V was trimmed by 0 bases and J by 5 bases, leaving 13 bases between them. This CDR3 reads CASSIEDPGRYGYTF. The part of the CDR3 DNA that was read is TGTGCCAGTAGTATAGAAGACCCGGGTCGATATGGC.

Ten or more counts support this clone. The DNA ends 3 residues before the CDR3 does, and the rest of the CDR3 is filled in from the germline J gene. The J gene is TRBJ2-7, the V gene TRBV20-1; TRBD2 matches 8 bases. Germline CDR1 is DFQATT and CDR2 is SNEGSKA (reference sequence). After removal of 0 bases from V and 6 bases from J, the junction contained 1 base not matched to a gene. The CDR3 has 12 amino acids. The sequenced CDR3 bases are TGCAGTGCTAGAGAAGCGGGGGTCGAG. This gives the protein CSAREAGVE. The CDR3 reads in full as CSAREAGVEQYF.

This clone was counted many times. The read ends 3 residues before the CDR3 terminus; that terminus is restored from the germline J gene. V usage is TRBV27 and J usage is TRBJ1-2; D gene ambiguous. V lost 5 bases and J 6 bases, leaving 13 bases between the germline ends. The length of the CDR3 is 13 residues. Per the germline V gene, CDR1 is MNHEY and CDR2 is SMNVEV (reference sequence). The CDR3 DNA, read in part, is TGTGCCAGCAGTGTAAACCGGAGGGATGGC. Residues: CASSVNRRDG. The full-length CDR3 reads as CASSVNRRDGYTF.

This clone was observed many times. The read ends 3 residues shy of where the CDR3 ends; the end is completed using the germline J gene. The V gene is TRBV7-3, the J gene TRBJ2-3; tentatively, D is TRBD1 (6 bases). Trimming took off 2 bases at V and 6 bases at J, with 12 bases between the two ends. Germline V CDR1 and CDR2: SGHTA, FQGTGA. The length of the CDR3 is 14 residues. The covered CDR3 bases are TGTGCCAGCAGCTTAGGACAGCCCACGGATACG. As protein: CASSLGQPTDT. The CDR3, in full, reads CASSLGQPTDTQYF.

This clone was found many times. From the germline J gene comes the end of the CDR3, since the read stops 3 residues before it. The rearrangement links TRBV12-3 or TRBV12-4 to TRBJ2-2, with 8 positions matching TRBD1. J lost 7 bases, V lost 5 bases, and 12 bases had no gene match. The CDR3 covers 16 residues. The CDR3 bases that were read are TGTGCCAGCAGTCCGAGGGACAGGCCAAGGAGCGGGGAG. Protein: CASSPRDRPRSGE. The full CDR3 reads CASSPRDRPRSGELFF.

This clone was counted many times. Sequencing ends 3 residues short of the CDR3 end; the germline J gene provides the rest. The chain links TRBV19 to TRBJ2-5; D possibly corresponds to TRBD1 (5 bases). V dropped 6 bases and J dropped 0 bases, with 11 bases sitting between them. The CDR3 contains 14 residues. Germline V gene lookup returns CDR1 LNHDA and CDR2 SQIVND (reference sequence). CDR3 DNA (partial): TGTGCCAGTAGCCCGACAGCGTACCAAGAGACC. This gives the protein CASSPTAYQET. The entire CDR3 is CASSPTAYQETQYF.

In this sample, this clone turned up many times. The read is 3 residues too short to cover the CDR3 end, so that end is filled in from the germline J gene. J is TRBJ1-5 and V is TRBV7-9; possible D gene TRBD1, 6 bases. The V and J ends lost 5 bases and 7 bases respectively, with 18 bases between them. Germline V gives CDR1 SEHNR, CDR2 FQNEAQ (reference sequence). This CDR3 has 15 amino acids. The CDR3 DNA, read in part, is TGTGCCAGCAGCCCTGGTTCCGGGACATTCCAGCCC. Its translation: CASSPGSGTFQP. The entire CDR3 reads CASSPGSGTFQPQHF. Drawing the rest from reference TRBV7-9 and TRBJ1-5, the complete variable domain is DTGVSQNPRHKITKRGQNVTFRCDPISEHNRLYWYRQTLGQGPEFLTYFQNEAQLEKSRLLSDRFSAERPKGSFSTLEIQRTEQGDSAMYLCASSPGSGTFQPQHFGDGTRLSIL.